The 15 T cell receptor beta chains reported below all come from one sample, sequenced in a study of T cell responses to AZD1222 COVID-19 vaccine. This table comes from immunoSEQ multiplex PCR, and its TCRdb copy is limited to in-frame clones, with some not included. The sample has 150,000 or so clones, 90% to 95% seen once; the top ten hold about 1.5%. This specimen was peripheral blood, taken on day 0 of AZD1222 vaccination. These receptors were obtained from an adult in good health.

This chain joins TRBV7-2 and TRBJ1-2, with D possibly TRBD1 on 6 matching bases. CDR3 length equals 13 residues. The V and J ends lost 6 bases and 6 bases respectively, with 14 bases between them. CDR1 is SGHTA and CDR2 is FQGNSA in the germline V gene. In nucleotides, the CDR3 is TGTGCCAGCAGGAGTGCAGGGGCGAATGGCTACACCTTC. As protein: CASRSAGANGYTF.

This clone was recorded once. The genes are TRBV29-1 and TRBJ1-1, with 10 bases identical to TRBD1. Germline V gene lookup returns CDR1 SQVTM and CDR2 ANQGSEA. The CDR3 spans 13 residues. V lost 6 bases, J lost 3 bases, and 4 bases stayed unmatched. DNA of the CDR3: TGCAGCGTAGATGGACAGGGGGACACTGAAGCTTTCTTT. Translated: CSVDGQGDTEAFF.

The chain joins TRBV4-3 to TRBJ1-5; D may be TRBD1 (5 bases). The ends were cut back, 3 bases at V and 6 bases at J, with 21 bases in the middle. CDR3 size: 17 residues. The germline CDR1 and CDR2 sequences are LGHNA and YSLEER. The CDR3 region is CASSHSPPSSGTQPQHF. The CDR3 region has the DNA TGCGCCAGCAGCCATTCCCCTCCAAGTTCGGGGACTCAGCCCCAGCATTTT.

The CDR3 is CASSSGQANEAFF. The CDR3, as DNA: TGTGCCAGTAGTTCCGGACAGGCAAATGAAGCTTTCTTT. This chain links TRBV19 with TRBJ1-1; 7 nucleotides line up with TRBD1. J gave up 7 bases and V 5 bases, and 7 bases lay outside the gene matches. This CDR3 has 13 residues. CDR1 is LNHDA, CDR2 SQIVND, per germline (reference sequence).

This rearrangement joins TRBV27 to TRBJ1-1; 8 bases agree with TRBD1. The CDR3 has 16 residues. V was clipped by 6 bases and J by 1 base; unmatched bases: 10. CDR1 and CDR2 (germline): MNHEY, SMNVEV (reference sequence). The CDR3: CASRPPDRGRNTEAFF. DNA for the CDR3: TGTGCCAGCAGACCCCCCGACAGGGGCAGGAACACTGAAGCTTTCTTT.

This chain links TRBV19 with TRBJ1-5, with D hard to call. V lost 7 bases, J lost 5 bases, and 18 bases lay in between. The CDR3 is made up of 15 amino acids. CDR1 and CDR2 (germline): LNHDA, SQIVND (reference sequence). The CDR3 DNA reads as TGTGCCAGTATTGGGTTTAGGGTCCAGCATCAGCCCCAGCATTTT. Its translation: CASIGFRVQHQPQHF.

This chain uses TRBV27 with TRBJ1-2; TRBD1 matches at 8 bases. Germline values: CDR1 MNHEY, CDR2 SMNVEV (reference sequence). Trimming at V came to 4 bases and at J to 5 bases, leaving 18 bases not matched to a gene. The CDR3 sequence is 18 residues long. This CDR3 reads CASSYVRGTGSFRYGYTF. The CDR3 DNA follows: TGTGCCAGCAGTTATGTTCGGGGGACAGGCTCTTTCCGGTATGGCTACACCTTC.

The genes are TRBV3-1 (or the pseudogene TRBV3-2) and TRBJ1-3; possible D gene TRBD1, 5 bases. The CDR3 is 17 residues long. Trimming took 4 bases from V and 0 from J, leaving 16 bases between them. Germline CDR1 is LGHDT and CDR2 is YNNKEL (reference sequence). The CDR3 DNA follows: TGTGCCAGCAGCCCTTATGGGGGATTGGGCTCTGGAAACACCATATATTTT. Protein sequence: CASSPYGGLGSGNTIYF.

The chain carries TRBV11-2 and TRBJ2-1; TRBD2 aligns across 7 bases. With V trimmed by 5 bases and J by 4 bases, 11 bases remained unmatched. Germline CDR1 and CDR2: SGHAT and FQNNGV. This CDR3 has 16 amino acids. The DNA for the CDR3 is TGTGCCAGCAGCCCCCGAGGAGCGGGAATATACAATGAGCAGTTCTTC. Translation: CASSPRGAGIYNEQFF.

The chain employs TRBV4-3 and TRBJ2-7, with D perhaps TRBD2 (6 bases). The CDR3 has 15 amino acids. Trimming removed 1 base at V and 2 bases at J, with 12 bases between. Germline-derived CDR1 and CDR2 are LGHNA and YSLEER. Written as DNA, the CDR3 is TGCGCCAGCAGCCAAGCCTCGGGGGACCCCTACGAGCAGTACTTC. This encodes CASSQASGDPYEQYF.

Only a few counts were recorded for this clone. The chain joins TRBV9 to TRBJ2-7, with 7 bases fitting TRBD2. This CDR3 comprises 17 residues. Germline V gene lookup returns CDR1 SGDLS and CDR2 YYNGEE. J gave up 3 bases and V 4 bases, and 16 bases lay outside the gene matches. DNA of the CDR3: TGTGCCAGCAGCACTAGTCGCGGGGGAGACTCGATCTACGAGCAGTACTTC. Encoded protein: CASSTSRGGDSIYEQYF.

The V gene is TRBV6-2 or TRBV6-3, the J gene TRBJ2-7; 12 bases agree with TRBD2. Germline V gene data show CDR1 as MNHEY and CDR2 as SVGEGT. The CDR3 has 17 amino acids. V was clipped by 5 bases and J by 0 bases; unmatched bases: 8. In nucleotides, the CDR3 is TGTGCCAGCAGTCCCCGAGGACTAGCGGGGAGCTCCTACGAGCAGTACTTC. This gives the protein CASSPRGLAGSSYEQYF.

The rearrangement joins TRBV6-5 to TRBJ1-2; weak D call: TRBD1 (5 bases). Trimming took off 5 bases at V and 6 bases at J, with 13 bases between the two ends. Germline V gene lookup returns CDR1 MNHEY and CDR2 SVGAGI. The CDR3 extends over 13 amino acids. The CDR3 reads CASSRGRGDGYTF. CDR3 DNA: TGTGCCAGCAGTAGAGGGAGGGGCGATGGCTACACCTTC.

The CDR3 here is CASSLLDTWAYGYTF. The DNA for the CDR3 is TGTGCCAGCAGCCTCCTTGATACTTGGGCCTATGGCTACACCTTC. J is TRBJ1-2 and V is TRBV9; D not resolved. Trimming left V 4 bases short and J 4 bases short, with 17 bases between. Per germline, CDR1 SGDLS and CDR2 YYNGEE. The CDR3 sequence is 15 residues long.

The gene calls are TRBV21-1 and TRBJ1-2; the D call TRBD1 from the table was never checked on the DNA. TRBV21-1 is a pseudogene locus. This CDR3 comprises 15 residues. As DNA, the CDR3 is TGTGCCAGCAGCGAGAGACAGATCAATAACTATGGCTACACCTTC. As protein: CASSERQINNYGYTF.